One sample yielded the 20 T cell receptor beta chains listed below, sequenced in a study of blood T cells in healthy people across ages. A J-beta primer mix and a sample-barcoded 5' primer were used in a second PCR of about 7 to 12 cycles. TCRdb reprocessed the 5' RACE reads via MiXCR and lists one record per CDR3 protein. The data contain some 860,000 distinct CDR3 sequences, about 56% of them singletons. Sequenced: blood. These receptors were collected from a man aged 35 to 55 in good health.

The chain carries TRBV12-3 or TRBV12-4 and TRBJ2-5, with 8 bases fitting TRBD1. Losses at the gene ends were 7 bases for V and 5 bases for J; bases not matched to a gene: 6. The CDR3 runs 13 residues. The DNA for the CDR3 is TGTGCCAGCAAAAGACAGGGGTGGGAGACCCAGTACTTC. Translated: CASKRQGWETQYF.

This clonotype has just a few counts. The chain uses TRBV25-1 and TRBJ2-5, with TRBD2 identical over 8 bases. The CDR3 is made up of 15 amino acids. Trimming at V came to 1 base and at J to 4 bases, leaving 5 bases not matched to a gene. CDR1 and CDR2 from the germline V gene are MGHDK and SYGVNS. Here the CDR3 reads CASSEWAGGGETQYF. In DNA, the CDR3 is TGTGCCAGCAGTGAATGGGCGGGAGGAGGAGAGACCCAGTACTTC. Drawing the rest from reference TRBV25-1 and TRBJ2-5, the complete variable domain is EADIYQTPRYLVIGTGKKITLECSQTMGHDKMYWYQQDPGMELHLIHYSYGVNSTEKGDLSSESTVSRIRTEHFPLTLESARPSHTSQYLCASSEWAGGGETQYFGPGTRLLVL.

Of note for this clonotype: A much larger clone is a single base away; this may be a read error. This rearrangement joins TRBV27 to TRBJ2-3, with 7 nucleotides matching TRBD1. The J call may be wrong; the DNA end is better matched by TRBJ1-4. The CDR3 spans 15 residues. The germline gives CDR1 MNHEY, CDR2 SMNVEV (reference sequence). CDR3 sequence reads: CASARQSGGDEKLFF. The CDR3 nucleotides read TGTGCCAGCGCCCGACAATCAGGGGGAGATGAAAAACTGTTTTTT.

This chain connects TRBV12-3 or TRBV12-4 to TRBJ1-2; possibly TRBD1 for D (5 bases). V lost 7 bases and J lost 6, with 12 bases in between. CDR3 length equals 12 residues. CDR3 DNA sequence: TGTGCCAGCATGACGGGGGTCGATGGCTACACCTTC. Its translation: CASMTGVDGYTF.

This clonotype was counted a few times. The chain recombines TRBV29-1 with TRBJ2-7; TRBD1 might be the D (6 bases). Germline lookup yields CDR1 SQVTM and CDR2 ANQGSEA. The CDR3 covers 13 residues. V was clipped by 7 bases and J by 3 bases, with 16 bases between them. CDR3 residues: CSAQAGTFYEQYF. The DNA of the CDR3 is TGCAGCGCTCAAGCCGGGACATTCTACGAGCAGTACTTC.

This clonotype has more than one count but fewer than ten. The chain recombines TRBV7-6 with TRBJ1-2, with a possible D match to TRBD1 (6 bases). The CDR3 length is 13 residues. Germline CDR1 is SGHVS and CDR2 is FNYEAQ. Trimming stripped 2 bases from V and 7 bases from J, with 11 bases between. The CDR3 DNA sequence: TGTGCCAGCAGCTTAACGAACAGGGTTGGCTACACCTTC. Its protein is CASSLTNRVGYTF.

This clonotype was counted only a few times. This chain connects TRBV5-1 to TRBJ1-1; D gene unclear. CDR3 length equals 15 residues. V was cut by 5 bases and J by 0 bases, with 14 bases left in between. Germline CDR1 SGHRS, CDR2 YFSETQ. CDR3 DNA sequence: TGCGCCAGCAGTCCCCAGCCAGCCATGAACACTGAAGCTTTCTTT. This gives the protein CASSPQPAMNTEAFF.

The rearrangement links TRBV9 to TRBJ2-7, with D perhaps TRBD1 (5 bases). The germline V gene has CDR1 SGDLS and CDR2 YYNGEE. V was clipped by 4 bases and J by 7 bases, with 18 bases between them. This CDR3 region has 14 residues. In nucleotides, the CDR3 is TGTGCCAGCAGCCCAGGGATCCGGAACAGTGAGCAGTACTTC. It yields the protein CASSPGIRNSEQYF.

This clonotype has just a few counts. The chain carries TRBV5-1 and TRBJ2-6; D not certain. The CDR3 contains 16 residues. CDR1 is SGHRS and CDR2 is YFSETQ in the germline V gene. Trimming removed 4 bases at V and 0 bases at J, with 11 bases between. CDR3 sequence (DNA): TGCGCCAGCAGCCCAACCGTGGGCTCTGGGGCCAACGTCCTGACTTTC. This translates into CASSPTVGSGANVLTF.

Only a few counts were recorded for this clonotype. This chain uses TRBV15 with TRBJ1-2; D gene unclear. Germline V CDR1 and CDR2: LNHNV, YYDKDF (reference sequence). The CDR3 is 14 amino acids. V was shortened by 0 bases and J by 5 bases, with 10 bases between the two germline ends. CDR3 bases: TGTGCCACCAGCAGAGATATCGGCACTTATGGCTACACCTTC. Translating it yields CATSRDIGTYGYTF.

This chain uses TRBV29-1 with TRBJ2-7, with TRBD1 matching 9 bases. V lost 5 bases to trimming and J lost 5 bases; unmatched junction nucleotides: 4. This CDR3 contains 12 residues. The germline V gene has CDR1 SQVTM and CDR2 ANQGSEA. The CDR3 reads CSVWDRADEQYF. DNA for the CDR3: TGCAGCGTTTGGGACAGGGCGGACGAGCAGTACTTC.

This clonotype was seen ten or more times. The chain joins TRBV15 to TRBJ2-2; no definite D call. Germline V gives CDR1 LNHNV, CDR2 YYDKDF (reference sequence). CDR3 length: 13 amino acids. V was clipped by 4 bases and J by 5 bases, with 8 bases between them. The CDR3 sequence is CATSKDPTGELFF. CDR3 sequence (DNA): TGTGCCACCAGCAAAGATCCGACCGGGGAGCTGTTTTTT.

The J gene is TRBJ2-1, the V gene TRBV4-3; 11 nucleotides agree with TRBD2. This CDR3 contains 17 residues. V shed 2 bases, J shed 6 bases, and the junction held 9 bases outside the gene matches. Germline assignment: CDR1 LGHNA and CDR2 YSLEER. DNA for the CDR3: TGCGCCAGCAGCCAAACTACTAGCGGGAGAACGCTCAATGAGCAGTTCTTC. This encodes CASSQTTSGRTLNEQFF.

The V call is TRBV28, the J call TRBJ1-2; D remains ambiguous. The germline V gene has CDR1 MDHEN and CDR2 SYDVKM. The CDR3 runs 14 residues. V was trimmed by 6 bases and J by 4 bases, leaving 15 bases between them. The CDR3 loop is CASRDLGGTYGYTF. As DNA, the CDR3 is TGTGCCAGCAGGGACCTTGGTGGCACCTATGGCTACACCTTC.

The chain uses TRBV12-3 or TRBV12-4 and TRBJ1-1; D perhaps matches TRBD1 (5 bases). CDR3 size: 11 residues. V dropped 10 bases and J dropped 7 bases, with 13 bases sitting between them. CDR3 in amino acids: CAIRTTDEAFF. The CDR3 DNA reads as TGTGCCATCAGAACGACAGATGAAGCTTTCTTT.

This clonotype has a handful of counts. V and J are TRBV15 and TRBJ2-3; either TRBD1 or TRBD2 may fit D (5 bases each). The CDR3 covers 15 residues. V dropped 0 bases and J dropped 9 bases, with 16 bases sitting between them. Germline V gene sequence: CDR1 LNHNV, CDR2 YYDKDF (reference sequence). The DNA for the CDR3 is TGTGCCACCAGCAGAGAAGATCGGGGATGGGGGACGCAGTATTTT. It translates to CATSREDRGWGTQYF.

The chain has TRBV6-6 and TRBJ2-7, with TRBD1 matching over 10 bases. The J call may be in error: the DNA end matches TRBJ2-5 better. Germline loops: CDR1 MNHNY, CDR2 SVGAGI (reference sequence). This CDR3 has 15 amino acids. The CDR3 DNA follows: TGTGCCATCGCAGGGGGGACAGGGGTGCTAGAGACCCAGTACTTC. It yields the protein CAIAGGTGVLETQYF.

The rearrangement uses TRBV20-1 and TRBJ2-7, with D perhaps TRBD1 (5 bases). The CDR3 runs 11 residues. Trimming took 5 bases from V and 3 from J, leaving 8 bases between them. Germline V gene data show CDR1 as DFQATT and CDR2 as SNEGSKA (reference sequence). CDR3 nucleotide sequence: TGCAGTGCTGAGGACAACTACGAGCAGTACTTC. Translated: CSAEDNYEQYF.

V and J are TRBV5-1 and TRBJ2-3, with D possibly TRBD1 on 5 matching bases. CDR3 length equals 18 residues. With 0 bases removed from V and 2 bases from J, the gap between germline ends came to 19 bases. Germline CDR1 is SGHRS and CDR2 is YFSETQ. Here the CDR3 DNA reads TGCGCCAGCAGCTTGGAAGTCCAGGGCCAACCCACCACAGATACGCAGTATTTT. Its translation is CASSLEVQGQPTTDTQYF.

V and J are TRBV12-3 or TRBV12-4 and TRBJ2-1; D remains unclear. V lost 7 bases and J lost 10, with 17 bases in between. CDR3 size: 13 residues. The DNA for the CDR3 is TGTGCCAGCACCGACACTCAATCCGCGGAGCAGTTCTTC. Its translation is CASTDTQSAEQFF.